A selection of T cell receptor beta chains follows, all from one sample in a study of blood T cells in healthy people across ages. Via MiXCR, TCRdb re-called the 5' RACE reads, giving one row per CDR3 protein. The table includes over 750,000 distinct CDR3 sequences, approximately 25% detected once. Another study also made use of these data, one on T cells of mothers and their children.

Sequencing was carried out using blood. The source of these receptors is a boy between 5 and 17 years old in good health. Each CDR3 is given with its conserved first and last residue. Each record gives: J gene, V gene, clone size, D gene, CDR3 DNA, CDR3 protein. D genes are given only for firm matches. The size entry is marked missing in some rows and otherwise reads once, few, many or a size class.

TRBJ2-1	TRBV2	-	TRBD1	TGTGCCAGCAGTGGGACAGGTACTATCAGTAATGAGCAGTTCTTC	CASSGTGTISNEQFF
TRBJ2-7	TRBV12-3/TRBV12-4	few	TRBD1	TGTGCCAGCAGTAACAGGGGGCCGGGCGAGCAGTACTTC	CASSNRGPGEQYF
TRBJ2-1	TRBV7-2	few	-	TGTGCCAGCAGCTTAAAGGAAGAACGGTTCTTC	CASSLKEERFF
TRBJ1-1	TRBV7-9	few	-	TGTGCCAGCAGCTCCGACACTTACACTGAAGCTTTCTTT	CASSSDTYTEAFF
TRBJ2-3	TRBV5-1	-	TRBD1	TGCGCCAGCAGCTCGTTGGACAGGCAGGATACGCAGTATTTT	CASSSLDRQDTQYF
TRBJ2-3	TRBV12-5	few	TRBD2	TGTGCTAGTGGTTTTTCCGCTAGCGGGGGGCGGGATACGCAGTATTTT	CASGFSASGGRDTQYF
TRBJ2-6	TRBV5-1	-	TRBD2	TGCGCCAGCAGCTTGGCAGCGGGGGGCTCTGGGGCCAACGTCCTGACTTTC	CASSLAAGGSGANVLTF
TRBJ2-1	TRBV13	-	-	TGTGCCAGCAGCGCAGGAACCCGAGAGCAGTTCTTC	CASSAGTREQFF
TRBJ1-2	TRBV29-1	-	-	TGCAGCGTTGAAAGGGGGGCATTGTATGGCTACACCTTC	CSVERGALYGYTF
TRBJ2-3	TRBV5-6	few	-	TGTGCCAGCAGCTGGGGGGGACAACCGGGCACTGGAGATACGCAGTATTTT	CASSWGGQPGTGDTQYF
TRBJ1-2	TRBV6-2/TRBV6-3	few	-	TGTGCCAGCGAGGACCCCCCGTCTGGCTATGGCTACACCTTC	CASEDPPSGYGYTF
TRBJ2-3	TRBV7-9	few	TRBD2	TGTGCCAGCAGCCCGCTAGCGGGGGCCCACGATACGCAGTATTTT	CASSPLAGAHDTQYF
TRBJ2-5	TRBV20-1	-	-	TGCAGTGCTAGGGGCCAGGGGTACCAAGAGACCCAGTACTTC	CSARGQGYQETQYF
TRBJ2-7	TRBV20-1	few	TRBD2	TGCAGTGCTAGTCTAGCGGGAGGTTTGTCTGAGCAGTACTTC	CSASLAGGLSEQYF
TRBJ2-1	TRBV2	-	-	TGTGCCAGCAGGGGGGCGGGACAGTCTTACAATGAGCAGTTCTTC	CASRGAGQSYNEQFF
TRBJ1-2	TRBV12-3/TRBV12-4	-	-	TGTGCCAGCAGTCCATCCCTAAGGGAGGGCTACACCTTC	CASSPSLREGYTF
TRBJ2-5	TRBV10-3	few	TRBD2	TGTGCCATCAGTGTAGCGGGAGATCGGGAGACCCAGTACTTC	CAISVAGDRETQYF